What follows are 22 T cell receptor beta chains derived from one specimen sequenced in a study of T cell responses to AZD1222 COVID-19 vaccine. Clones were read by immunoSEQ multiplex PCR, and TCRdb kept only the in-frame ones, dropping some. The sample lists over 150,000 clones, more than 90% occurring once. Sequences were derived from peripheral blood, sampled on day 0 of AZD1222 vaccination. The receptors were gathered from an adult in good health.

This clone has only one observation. The CDR3 reads CASSLGGSVSDTIYF. The CDR3 region has the DNA TGTGCCAGCAGCTTGGGGGGCAGTGTGTCGGACACCATATATTTT. V is TRBV5-4 and J is TRBJ1-3; possibly TRBD1 for D (5 bases). V lost 0 bases to trimming and J lost 8 bases, with 15 bases between them. This CDR3 is built from 15 residues. Germline values: CDR1 SGHNT, CDR2 YYREEE (reference sequence).

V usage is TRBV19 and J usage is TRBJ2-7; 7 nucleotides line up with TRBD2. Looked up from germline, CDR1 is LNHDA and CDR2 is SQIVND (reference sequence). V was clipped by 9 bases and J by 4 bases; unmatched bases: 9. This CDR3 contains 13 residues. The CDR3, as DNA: TGTGCCAGCAGAAGAGGGGAGGGGTACGAGCAGTACTTC. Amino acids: CASRRGEGYEQYF.

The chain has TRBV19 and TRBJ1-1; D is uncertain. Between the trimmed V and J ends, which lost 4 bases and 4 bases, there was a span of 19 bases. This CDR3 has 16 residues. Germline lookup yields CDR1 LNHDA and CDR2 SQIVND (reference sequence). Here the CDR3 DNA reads TGTGCCAGTAGTAGGTTGGCAGTCCTAGGCGGCACTGAAGCTTTCTTT. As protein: CASSRLAVLGGTEAFF.

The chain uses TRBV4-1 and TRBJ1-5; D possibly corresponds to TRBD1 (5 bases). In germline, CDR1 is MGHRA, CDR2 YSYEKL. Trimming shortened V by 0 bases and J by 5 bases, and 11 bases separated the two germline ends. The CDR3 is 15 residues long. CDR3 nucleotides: TGCGCCAGCAGCCAAGAGGGGGGAGGACATCAGCCCCAGCATTTT. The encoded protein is CASSQEGGGHQPQHF.

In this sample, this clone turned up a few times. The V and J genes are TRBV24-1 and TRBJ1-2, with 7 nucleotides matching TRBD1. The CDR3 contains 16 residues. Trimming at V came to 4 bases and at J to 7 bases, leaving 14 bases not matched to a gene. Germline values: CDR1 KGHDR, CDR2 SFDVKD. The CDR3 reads CATSESTGTDIGGYTF. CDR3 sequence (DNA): TGTGCCACCAGTGAAAGTACCGGGACAGACATCGGTGGCTACACCTTC.

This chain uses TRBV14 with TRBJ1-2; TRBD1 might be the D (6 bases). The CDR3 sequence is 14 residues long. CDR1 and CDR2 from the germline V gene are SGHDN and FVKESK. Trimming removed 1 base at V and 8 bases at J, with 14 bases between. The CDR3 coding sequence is TGTGCCAGCAGCCAAGTACAGGGAGTAGAAGGCTACACCTTC. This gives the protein CASSQVQGVEGYTF.

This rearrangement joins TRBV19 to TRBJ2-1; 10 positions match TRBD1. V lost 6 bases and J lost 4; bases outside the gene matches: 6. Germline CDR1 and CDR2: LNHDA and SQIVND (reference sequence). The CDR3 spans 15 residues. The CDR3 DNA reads TGTGCCAGTAGCCACCGGGACAGGGGATACAATGAGCAGTTCTTC. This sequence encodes CASSHRDRGYNEQFF.

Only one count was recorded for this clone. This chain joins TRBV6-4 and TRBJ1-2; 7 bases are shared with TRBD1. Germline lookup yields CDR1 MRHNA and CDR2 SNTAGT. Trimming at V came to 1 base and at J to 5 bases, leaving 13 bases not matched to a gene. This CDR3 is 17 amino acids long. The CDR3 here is CASSDCETGQYRYGYTF. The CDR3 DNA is TGTGCCAGCAGTGACTGCGAGACAGGGCAATATCGATATGGCTACACCTTC.

CDR3 bases: TGTGCCAGCAGATCCGGGCCACCCGTTACCTACGAGCAGTACTTC. Translation gives CASRSGPPVTYEQYF. The genes are TRBV5-8 and TRBJ2-7; no reliable D call. Looked up from germline, CDR1 is SGHTS and CDR2 is YDEGEE. The CDR3 spans 15 residues. Deletions cut 5 bases from V and 2 bases from J, with 17 bases between.

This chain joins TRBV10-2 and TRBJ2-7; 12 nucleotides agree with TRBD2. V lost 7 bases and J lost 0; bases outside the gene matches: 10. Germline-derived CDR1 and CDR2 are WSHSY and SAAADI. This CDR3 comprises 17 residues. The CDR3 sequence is CASNSLAGGISSYEQYF. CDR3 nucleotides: TGCGCCAGCAACAGTCTAGCGGGAGGGATTAGCTCCTACGAGCAGTACTTC.

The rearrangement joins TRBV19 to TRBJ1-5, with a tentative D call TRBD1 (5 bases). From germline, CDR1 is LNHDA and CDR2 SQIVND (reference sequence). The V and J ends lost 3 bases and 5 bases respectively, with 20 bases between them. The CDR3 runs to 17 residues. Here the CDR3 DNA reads TGTGCCAGTAGTATGGCCGTGACAGTGTCGTTTTATCAGCCCCAGCATTTT. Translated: CASSMAVTVSFYQPQHF.

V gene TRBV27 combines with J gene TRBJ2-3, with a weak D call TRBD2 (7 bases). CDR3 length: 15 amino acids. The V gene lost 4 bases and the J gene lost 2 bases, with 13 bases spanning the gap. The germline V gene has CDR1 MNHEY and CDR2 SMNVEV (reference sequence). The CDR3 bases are TGTGCCAGCAGTTCCCCGGCGGGGGCCACAGATACGCAGTATTTT. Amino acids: CASSSPAGATDTQYF.

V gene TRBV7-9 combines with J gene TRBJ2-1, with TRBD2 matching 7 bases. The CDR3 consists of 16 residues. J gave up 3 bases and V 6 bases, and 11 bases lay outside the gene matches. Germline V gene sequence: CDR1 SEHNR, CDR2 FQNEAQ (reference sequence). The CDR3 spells CASSYNPAGIYNEQFF. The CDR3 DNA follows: TGTGCCAGCAGTTATAACCCAGCGGGAATCTACAATGAGCAGTTCTTC. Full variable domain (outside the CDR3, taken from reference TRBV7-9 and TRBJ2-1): DTGVSQNPRHKITKRGQNVTFRCDPISEHNRLYWYRQTLGQGPEFLTYFQNEAQLEKSRLLSDRFSAERPKGSFSTLEIQRTEQGDSAMYLCASSYNPAGIYNEQFFGPGTRLTVL.

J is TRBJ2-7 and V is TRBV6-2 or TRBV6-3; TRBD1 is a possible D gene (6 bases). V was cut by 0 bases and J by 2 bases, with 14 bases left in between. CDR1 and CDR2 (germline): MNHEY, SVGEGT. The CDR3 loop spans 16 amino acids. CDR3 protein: CASSYSLRDTTYEQYF. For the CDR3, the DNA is TGTGCCAGCAGTTACTCTCTCCGGGACACCACCTACGAGCAGTACTTC.

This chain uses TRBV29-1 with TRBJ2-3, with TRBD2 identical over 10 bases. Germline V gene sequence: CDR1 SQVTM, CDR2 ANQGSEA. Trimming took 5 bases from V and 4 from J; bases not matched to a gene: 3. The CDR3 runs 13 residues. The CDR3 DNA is TGCAGCGTTAGGACTAGCGGCCCAGATACGCAGTATTTT. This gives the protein CSVRTSGPDTQYF.

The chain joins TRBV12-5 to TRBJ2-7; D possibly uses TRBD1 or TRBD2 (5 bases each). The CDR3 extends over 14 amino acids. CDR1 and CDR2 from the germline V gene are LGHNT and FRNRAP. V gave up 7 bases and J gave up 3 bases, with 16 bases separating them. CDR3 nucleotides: TGTGCTAGTGCCCAAGGGGACGGCCTCTACGAGCAGTACTTC. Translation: CASAQGDGLYEQYF.

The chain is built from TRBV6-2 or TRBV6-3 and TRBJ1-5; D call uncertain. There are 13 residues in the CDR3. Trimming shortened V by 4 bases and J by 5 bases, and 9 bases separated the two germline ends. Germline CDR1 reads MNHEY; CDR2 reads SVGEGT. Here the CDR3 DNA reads TGTGCCAGCAGTTCCTACATGGATCAGCCCCAGCATTTT. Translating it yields CASSSYMDQPQHF.

In DNA form, the CDR3 reads TGTGCCATCAGTCTCCGGACAGGGAACACCGGGGAGCTGTTTTTT. Amino acid sequence: CAISLRTGNTGELFF. The chain joins TRBV10-3 to TRBJ2-2, with 7 nucleotides matching TRBD1. The germline gives CDR1 ENHRY, CDR2 SYGVKD. V shed 5 bases and J 1 base; nucleotides not matched to a gene: 4. This CDR3 has 15 residues.

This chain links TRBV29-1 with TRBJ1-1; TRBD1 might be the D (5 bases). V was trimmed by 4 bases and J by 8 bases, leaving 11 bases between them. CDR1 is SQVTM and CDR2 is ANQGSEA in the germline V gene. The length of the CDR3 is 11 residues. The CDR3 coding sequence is TGCAGCGTTGCGGGACTGAACGAAGCTTTCTTT. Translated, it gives CSVAGLNEAFF.

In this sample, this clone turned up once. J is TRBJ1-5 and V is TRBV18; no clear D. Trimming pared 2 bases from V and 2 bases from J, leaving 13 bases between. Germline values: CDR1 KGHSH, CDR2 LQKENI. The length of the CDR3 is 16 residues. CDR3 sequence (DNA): TGTGCCAGCTCACCATTAAGCAACTTTGGCAATCAGCCCCAGCATTTT. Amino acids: CASSPLSNFGNQPQHF.

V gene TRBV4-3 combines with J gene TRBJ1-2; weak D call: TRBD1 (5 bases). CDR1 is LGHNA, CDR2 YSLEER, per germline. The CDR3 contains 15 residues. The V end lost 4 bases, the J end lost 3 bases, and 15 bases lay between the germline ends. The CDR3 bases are TGCGCCAGCAGCCGTGGGACCGAAGGCCACTATGGCTACACCTTC. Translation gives CASSRGTEGHYGYTF.

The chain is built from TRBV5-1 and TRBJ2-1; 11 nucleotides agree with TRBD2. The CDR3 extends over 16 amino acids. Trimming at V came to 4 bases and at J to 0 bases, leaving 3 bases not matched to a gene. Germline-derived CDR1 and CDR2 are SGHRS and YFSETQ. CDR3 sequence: CASSITSGSSYNEQFF. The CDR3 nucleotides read TGCGCCAGCAGCATAACTAGCGGGAGCTCCTACAATGAGCAGTTCTTC.